What follows is one TCR beta chain and its context. Its antigen is unidentified. The sample comes from a study of cytomegalovirus exposure and HLA in healthy donors. Study in general: Samples from HLA-typed donors yielded approximately 80 million unique TCRs in an early data release. Of several hundred genotyped donors, more than 75% clustered with self-reported Caucasian donors. Findings and caveats of the study: Segments of the TCR beta V type were, in most cases, productive about 90% or about 30% of the time in an earlier analysis. Fewer N-insertions than the roughly 630-donor mean were reportedly shown by an Asian-associated ancestry cluster in a later analysis.

Primers included in the PCR were 60 Vbeta and 13 Jbeta primers. Measured with immunoSEQ multiplex PCR; TCRdb has only the in-frame clones, and not every one. The data contain 85,000 to 100,000 clones, 84% of them singletons. Germline-derived CDR1 and CDR2 are MGHRA and YSYEKL. The CDR3 has 18 residues. The V gene end was trimmed by 3 bases and the J gene end by 3 bases; junction bases not matched to a gene: 12. The genes are TRBV4-1 and TRBJ2-7; 12 positions agree with TRBD2. What was sequenced was PBMCs. The TCR originated in a woman younger than 30 in good health and CMV-seropositive. The CDR3 DNA sequence: TGCGCCAGCAGCCAGGAGGGACTAGCGGGCTTTCTTAACTACGAGCAGTACTTC. Its protein product is CASSQEGLAGFLNYEQYF.